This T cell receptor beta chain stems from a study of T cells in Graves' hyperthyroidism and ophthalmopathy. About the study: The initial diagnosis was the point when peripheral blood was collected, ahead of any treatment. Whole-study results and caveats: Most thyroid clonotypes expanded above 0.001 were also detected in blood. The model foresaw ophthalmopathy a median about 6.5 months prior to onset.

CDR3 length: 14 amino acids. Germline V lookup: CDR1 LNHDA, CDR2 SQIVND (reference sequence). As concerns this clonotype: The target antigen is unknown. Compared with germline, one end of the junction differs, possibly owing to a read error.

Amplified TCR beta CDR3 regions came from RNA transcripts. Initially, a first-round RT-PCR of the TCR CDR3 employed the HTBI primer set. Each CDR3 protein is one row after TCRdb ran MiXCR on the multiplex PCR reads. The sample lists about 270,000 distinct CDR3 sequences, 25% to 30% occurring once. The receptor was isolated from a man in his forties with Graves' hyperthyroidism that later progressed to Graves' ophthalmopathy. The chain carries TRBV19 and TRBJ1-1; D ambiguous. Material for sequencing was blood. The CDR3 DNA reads TGTGCCAGTAGTGTGACGGTTATGAACACTGAAGCATTCTTT. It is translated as CASSVTVMNTEAFF.